This T cell receptor (beta chain) is drawn from a study of CD8 T cells in ankylosing spondylitis. TCRdb independently ran MiXCR on the 5' RACE reads; one entry per CDR3 protein. The sample includes about 220,000 distinct CDR3 sequences, approximately 10% of them seen just once. This clonotype was observed many times. The V gene's germline CDR1 is SGHRS and CDR2 YFSETQ. This CDR3 spans 15 amino acids. J lost 0 bases, V lost 6 bases, and 6 bases had no gene match. Material for sequencing was blood, either unsorted or a sorted T cell fraction (not recorded which). The rearrangement joins TRBV5-1 to TRBJ2-1, with 7 nucleotides matching TRBD1. This sequence was found in a male donor with ankylosing spondylitis or in good health (not recorded which). The CDR3 bases are TGCGCCAGCAACTCAGGGGGAGACTCCTACAATGAGCAGTTCTTC. Protein: CASNSGGDSYNEQFF.